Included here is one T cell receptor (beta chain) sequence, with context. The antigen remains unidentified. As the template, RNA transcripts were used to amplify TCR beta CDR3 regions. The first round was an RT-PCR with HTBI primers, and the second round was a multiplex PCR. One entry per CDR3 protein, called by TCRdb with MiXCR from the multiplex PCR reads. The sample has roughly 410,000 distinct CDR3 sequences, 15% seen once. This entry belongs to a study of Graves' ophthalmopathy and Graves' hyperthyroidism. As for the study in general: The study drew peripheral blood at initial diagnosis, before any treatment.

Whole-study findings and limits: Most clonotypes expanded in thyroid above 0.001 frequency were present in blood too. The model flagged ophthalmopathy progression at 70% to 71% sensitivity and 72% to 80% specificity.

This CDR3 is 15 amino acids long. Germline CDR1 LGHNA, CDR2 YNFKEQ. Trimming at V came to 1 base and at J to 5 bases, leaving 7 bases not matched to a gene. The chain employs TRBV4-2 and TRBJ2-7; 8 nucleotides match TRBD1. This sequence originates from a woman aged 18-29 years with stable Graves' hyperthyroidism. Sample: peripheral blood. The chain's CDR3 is CASSQVPGGINEQYF. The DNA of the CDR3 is TGTGCCAGCAGCCAAGTCCCAGGGGGCATCAACGAGCAGTACTTC.